This T cell receptor beta chain was sequenced for a study of CD8 T cells in Susac syndrome. Random-hexamer reverse transcription was applied to about 0.45 to 1 ug RNA. Amplification of TCR beta CDR3 by immunoSEQ multiplex PCR spanned 54 Vbeta and 13 Jbeta. MiXCR, run by TCRdb on the immunoSEQ multiplex PCR reads, gives a single entry per CDR3 protein. This sample has roughly 200,000 distinct CDR3 sequences, with about 93% found just once. A word on this clonotype: The antigen is undetermined.

Germline values: CDR1 SEHNR, CDR2 FQNEAQ (reference sequence). V dropped 0 bases and J dropped 10; count of bases not matched to a gene: 9. The CDR3 contains 16 residues. Broader study findings: It was acknowledged by the study that relatively few individuals were included in its TCR sequencing and HLA analysis.

Sequencing of TCR beta drew on CD8+ and CD4+ T cells from blood. Fulfillment of recently defined diagnostic criteria for definite or probable disease was shown by the patients with Susac syndrome. Sequenced: CD4+ T cells from PBMCs. The chain links TRBV7-9 to TRBJ2-1; 10 bases line up with TRBD2. This TCR was recovered from a human donor with Susac syndrome. CDR3 in DNA: TGTGCCAGCAGCTTAGCGCTCGGGCTAGCGGGAGACGAGCAGTTCTTC. This sequence encodes CASSLALGLAGDEQFF.